Described below is a single T cell receptor (beta chain) sequence and its context. Measured with immunoSEQ multiplex PCR; TCRdb has only the in-frame clones, and not every one. In the table there are about 200,000 clones, around nine tenths of which are singletons. The source of the sample is a study of blood T cell repertoires in COVID-19. The overall study: In each case, the material was cDNA or gDNA derived from T cells, B-cell-depleted T cells, or PBMCs.

One Seattle source followed patients from active infection through their disease course. The material sequenced was peripheral blood. This receptor was obtained from a man in his sixties with COVID-19, enrolled during active disease.

The CDR3 nucleotides are TGTGCCAGTAGTCTCCCGGGACTGATAAAAGATACGCAGTATTTT. As protein: CASSLPGLIKDTQYF. This chain uses TRBV19 with TRBJ2-3; maybe TRBD2 (6 bases). V lost 5 bases, J lost 5 bases, and 17 bases lay in between. Germline V gives CDR1 LNHDA, CDR2 SQIVND (reference sequence). This CDR3 region has 15 residues.